This T cell receptor beta chain was identified during a study of blood T cell repertoires in COVID-19. Germline V gene sequence: CDR1 SGHAT, CDR2 FQDESV (reference sequence). CDR3 length equals 13 residues. V lost 8 bases, J lost 1 base, and 11 bases lay in between. The protocol was immunoSEQ multiplex PCR, while the TCRdb copy is restricted to in-frame clones and leaves out a portion. The sample lists approximately 170,000 clones; around 84% were seen once. This clonotype was sampled from a woman between 45 and 60 years old who had recovered from COVID-19. This chain joins TRBV11-1 and TRBJ1-1; perhaps TRBD1 as D (6 bases). Sequencing input: PBMCs or T cells enriched from blood (not recorded which). The CDR3 DNA follows: TGTGCCAGCGGTACAGGGAGGAACACTGAAGCTTTCTTT. It translates to CASGTGRNTEAFF.